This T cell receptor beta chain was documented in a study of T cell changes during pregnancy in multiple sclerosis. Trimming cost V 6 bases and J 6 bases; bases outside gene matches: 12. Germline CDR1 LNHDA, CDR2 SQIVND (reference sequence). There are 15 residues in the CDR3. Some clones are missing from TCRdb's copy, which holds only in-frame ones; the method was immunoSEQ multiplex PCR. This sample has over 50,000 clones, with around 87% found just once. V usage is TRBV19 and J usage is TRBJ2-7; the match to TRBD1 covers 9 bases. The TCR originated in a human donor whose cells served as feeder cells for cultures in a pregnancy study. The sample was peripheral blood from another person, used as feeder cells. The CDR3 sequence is CASSTGGTGNSEQYF. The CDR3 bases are TGTGCCAGTAGCACCGGCGGGACAGGGAACTCCGAGCAGTACTTC.